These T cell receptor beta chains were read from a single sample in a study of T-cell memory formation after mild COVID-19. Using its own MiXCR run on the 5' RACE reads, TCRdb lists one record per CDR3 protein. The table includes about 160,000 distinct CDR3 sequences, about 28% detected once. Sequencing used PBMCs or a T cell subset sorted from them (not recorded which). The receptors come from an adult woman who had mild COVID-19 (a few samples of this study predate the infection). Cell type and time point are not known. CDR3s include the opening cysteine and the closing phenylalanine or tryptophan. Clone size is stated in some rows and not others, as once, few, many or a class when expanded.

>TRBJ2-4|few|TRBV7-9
CASSLPREVENIQYF
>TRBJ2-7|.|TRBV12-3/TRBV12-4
CASSRAGSSYEQYF
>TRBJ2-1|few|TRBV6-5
CASRVTGTSSYNEQFF
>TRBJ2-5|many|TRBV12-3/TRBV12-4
CASSLTSGPGGGTQYF
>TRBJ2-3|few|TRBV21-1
CASSKEETTSTDTQYF
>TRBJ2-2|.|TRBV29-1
CSALPYTNTGELFF
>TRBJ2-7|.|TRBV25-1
CASRDTSSYEQYF
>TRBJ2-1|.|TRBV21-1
CASSIQLVRGGDEQFF
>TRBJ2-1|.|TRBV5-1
CASSFSGRGIDEQFF
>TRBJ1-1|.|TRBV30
CAWKRGLNTEAFF
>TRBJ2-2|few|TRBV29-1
CSVESASRGELFF
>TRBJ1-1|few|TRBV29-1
CSVTDRGTEAFF
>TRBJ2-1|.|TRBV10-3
CAISETAEAYNEQFF
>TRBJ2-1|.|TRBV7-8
CASSQPTTGYEQFF
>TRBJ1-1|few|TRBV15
CATSRADGTEAFF
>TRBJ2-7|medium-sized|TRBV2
CASSGGVSYEQYF
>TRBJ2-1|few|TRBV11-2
CASSLAGGFGNEQFF
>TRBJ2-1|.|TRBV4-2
CASSLQREDYNEQFF
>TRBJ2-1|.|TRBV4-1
CASSHPSSYNEQFF
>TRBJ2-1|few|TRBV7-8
CASSVGGAAYNEQFF
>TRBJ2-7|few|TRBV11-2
CASSLVQAEQYF
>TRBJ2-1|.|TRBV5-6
CASSLIADQFF
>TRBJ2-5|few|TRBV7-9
CASSPPAEETQYF
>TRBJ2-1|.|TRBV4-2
CASSRTLAGEYNEQFF
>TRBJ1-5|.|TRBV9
CASSVEGRTDQPQHF
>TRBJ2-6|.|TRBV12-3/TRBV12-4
CASSPGLAELSSGANVLTF
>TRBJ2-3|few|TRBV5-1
CASSTDTGGAELFTDTQYF
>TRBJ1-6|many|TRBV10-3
CAIRRDSYNSPLHF
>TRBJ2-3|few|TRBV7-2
CASSSNLLAGGMGSDTQYF
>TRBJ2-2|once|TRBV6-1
CASQRGGGTGELFF
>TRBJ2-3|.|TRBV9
CASSGRLAGTGHTQYF
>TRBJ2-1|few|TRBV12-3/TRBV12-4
CASTDMGSYNEQFF
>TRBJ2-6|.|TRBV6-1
CASRREGTGANVLTF
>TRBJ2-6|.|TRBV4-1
CASSQITGGFARANVLTF
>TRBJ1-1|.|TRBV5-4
CASSPSTGITEAFF
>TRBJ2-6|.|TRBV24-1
CATSDRGTSGRRSGANVLTF
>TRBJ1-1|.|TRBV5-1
CASSQQGPNTEAFF
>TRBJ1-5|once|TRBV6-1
CASSATGTGVQPQHF
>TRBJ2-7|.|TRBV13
CASGGEGYEQYF
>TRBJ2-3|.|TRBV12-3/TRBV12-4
CASSLGLAGGLTRLTDTQYF
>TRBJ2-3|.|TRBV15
CATSTRQGTDTQYF
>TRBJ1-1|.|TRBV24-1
CATSDRGSNTEAFF
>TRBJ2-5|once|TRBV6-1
CASRMQGQETQYF
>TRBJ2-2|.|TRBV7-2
CASSGVAGGPYTGELFF
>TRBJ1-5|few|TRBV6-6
CASSTGTAYNQPQHF
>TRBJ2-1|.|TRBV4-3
CASSQGNLAGAGGEQFF
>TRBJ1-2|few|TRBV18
CASSPPAGRIAF
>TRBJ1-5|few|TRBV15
CATSRDPASGPQHF
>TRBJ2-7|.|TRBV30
CAWSEGQENEQYF
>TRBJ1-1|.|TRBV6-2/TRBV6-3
CASSITGPGPDGGLTEAFF
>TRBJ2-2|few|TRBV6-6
CASRNRNTGELFF
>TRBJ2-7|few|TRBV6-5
CASRGRYEQYF
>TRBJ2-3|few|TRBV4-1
CASSPPDMTDTQYF
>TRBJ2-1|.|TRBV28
CASTLGQSSYNEQFF
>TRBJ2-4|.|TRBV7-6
CASSLGASHQTSIQYF
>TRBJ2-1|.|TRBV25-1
CASSGKGQSSYNEQFF
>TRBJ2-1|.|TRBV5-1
CASSRGGSYNEQFF
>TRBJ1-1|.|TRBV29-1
CSVVQLNTEAFF
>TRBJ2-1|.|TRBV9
CASSSPGLSNEQFF